The 29 T cell receptor beta chains below all came from one sample that was sequenced in a study of T cell responses to AZD1222 COVID-19 vaccine. Only in-frame clones appear in the TCRdb table, and some are missing; sequencing was by immunoSEQ multiplex PCR. The sample shows under 150,000 clones, around nine tenths of them seen only once. The sample in question was peripheral blood, obtained on day 0 of AZD1222 vaccination. These receptors were obtained from an adult in good health.

The chain has TRBV27 and TRBJ2-3; D is unresolved. With 5 bases removed from V and 6 bases from J, the gap between germline ends came to 6 bases. The CDR3 length is 11 residues. From germline, CDR1 is MNHEY and CDR2 SMNVEV (reference sequence). Here the CDR3 reads CASSVLDTQYF. Written as DNA, the CDR3 is TGTGCCAGCAGTGTACTTGATACGCAGTATTTT.

The chain carries TRBV25-1 and TRBJ1-2; D unclear. CDR3 length equals 13 residues. Germline CDR1 reads MGHDK; CDR2 reads SYGVNS. V was shortened by 3 bases and J by 1 base, with 6 bases between the two germline ends. CDR3 amino acids: CASSDSSNYGYTF. CDR3 coding DNA: TGTGCCAGCAGTGACTCCAGTAACTATGGCTACACCTTC.

As to this clone: Other DNA sequences in this specimen translate into the identical CDR3. The rearrangement uses TRBV9 and TRBJ1-5; a weak D match, TRBD1 (5 bases). Germline values: CDR1 SGDLS, CDR2 YYNGEE. This CDR3 region has 15 residues. Trimming took 2 bases from V and 0 from J, leaving 9 bases between them. This chain's CDR3 is CASSVSGNSNQPQHF. The CDR3 nucleotides read TGTGCCAGCAGCGTTTCAGGGAATAGCAATCAGCCCCAGCATTTT.

J is TRBJ1-1 and V is TRBV29-1; D gene unclear. The CDR3 totals 12 residues. The ends were cut back, 3 bases at V and 1 base at J, with 6 bases in the middle. Per the germline V gene, CDR1 is SQVTM and CDR2 is ANQGSEA. Here the CDR3 reads CSVDRENTEAFF. The CDR3 nucleotides read TGCAGCGTTGATCGGGAGAACACTGAAGCTTTCTTT.

This sequence joins TRBV18 and TRBJ2-5, with 7 bases fitting TRBD1. From germline, CDR1 is KGHSH and CDR2 LQKENI. With 3 bases clipped from V and 5 bases from J, the junction kept 9 bases outside the gene matches. This CDR3 has 15 residues. The CDR3 region has the DNA TGTGCCAGCTCACCCATGGAAGGGGGCAGGGAGACCCAGTACTTC. Protein: CASSPMEGGRETQYF.

The chain links TRBV7-9 to TRBJ1-1, with D unclear. CDR3 length equals 13 residues. Per germline, CDR1 SEHNR and CDR2 FQNEAQ (reference sequence). Trimming shortened V by 2 bases and J by 6 bases, and 10 bases separated the two germline ends. The CDR3 loop reads CASSLPDRPEAFF. CDR3 in DNA: TGTGCCAGCAGCTTACCAGATCGCCCTGAAGCTTTCTTT.

The chain employs TRBV18 and TRBJ2-7, with TRBD2 identical over 11 bases. J gave up 2 bases and V 2 bases, and 8 bases lay outside the gene matches. This CDR3 is built from 17 residues. CDR1 and CDR2 (germline): KGHSH, LQKENI. CDR3 sequence (DNA): TGTGCCAGCTCACCAACACAGGGACTAGCGGCTACCTACGAGCAGTACTTC. As protein: CASSPTQGLAATYEQYF.

The chain employs TRBV19 and TRBJ2-3; a weak D match, TRBD2 (6 bases). Looked up from germline, CDR1 is LNHDA and CDR2 is SQIVND (reference sequence). This CDR3 is built from 14 residues. The V end was cut by 5 bases, the J end by 0 bases, with 9 bases between. The DNA of the CDR3 is TGTGCCAGTAGTCCGGGACTGAGCACAGATACGCAGTATTTT. Protein product: CASSPGLSTDTQYF.

This clone showed up just a few times. The J gene is TRBJ1-2, the V gene TRBV9, with D perhaps matching TRBD1 (6 bases). The CDR3 sequence is 14 residues long. Germline CDR1 reads SGDLS; CDR2 reads YYNGEE. Trimming took 0 bases from V and 3 from J, leaving 9 bases between them. CDR3 nucleotides: TGTGCCAGCAGCGTAGAAACAGGGCACTATGGCTACACCTTC. This translates into CASSVETGHYGYTF.

The chain combines TRBV28 with TRBJ2-3; D is unresolved. V lost 4 bases, J lost 5 bases, and 10 bases lay in between. The CDR3 sequence is 13 residues long. The germline V gene has CDR1 MDHEN and CDR2 SYDVKM. The CDR3: CASSSRLGDTQYF. DNA of the CDR3: TGTGCCAGCAGTTCCCGATTAGGAGATACGCAGTATTTT.

The DNA of the CDR3 is TGTGCCAGCAGCTTAGTTAGGGGTGGAAATACTGAAGCTTTCTTT. Its protein is CASSLVRGGNTEAFF. The chain recombines TRBV7-2 with TRBJ1-1, with D possibly TRBD1 on 5 matching bases. Looked up from germline, CDR1 is SGHTA and CDR2 is FQGNSA. V lost 1 base to trimming and J lost 5 bases, with 14 bases between them. CDR3 size: 15 residues.

V gene TRBV28 combines with J gene TRBJ2-2, with D unresolved. V was cut by 1 base and J by 4 bases, with 13 bases left in between. Germline assignment: CDR1 MDHEN and CDR2 SYDVKM. CDR3 length equals 16 residues. The CDR3 protein is CASSLSLGVGTGELFF. The CDR3 DNA follows: TGTGCCAGCAGTTTATCCCTTGGGGTGGGCACCGGGGAGCTGTTTTTT.

The chain combines TRBV4-1 with TRBJ1-3; 10 nucleotides match TRBD1. CDR3 length: 15 amino acids. The germline V gene encodes CDR1 MGHRA and CDR2 YSYEKL. Trimming at V came to 1 base and at J to 6 bases, leaving 3 bases not matched to a gene. DNA of the CDR3: TGCGCCAGCAGCCAAGGTGGGACAGGGGTAAACACCATATATTTT. As protein: CASSQGGTGVNTIYF.

The CDR3 loop reads CASSSQSLNEKLFF. The CDR3 DNA sequence: TGTGCCAGCAGTTCTCAGTCTCTTAATGAAAAACTGTTTTTT. This chain links TRBV6-2 or TRBV6-3 with TRBJ1-4; D gene unclear. V was pared by 4 bases and J by 4 bases, with 10 bases between. This CDR3 is 14 amino acids long. The germline gives CDR1 MNHEY, CDR2 SVGEGT.

The CDR3 nucleotides read TGTGCCAGCAGCTTTTTGCAGTTCGGTACTTTTTCACCCCTCCACTTT. Translation: CASSFLQFGTFSPLHF. This chain connects TRBV7-2 to TRBJ1-6; D gene uncertain. The CDR3 is 16 amino acids. Between the trimmed V and J ends, which lost 3 bases and 9 bases, there was a span of 18 bases. The germline gives CDR1 SGHTA, CDR2 FQGNSA.

The rearrangement links TRBV2 to TRBJ1-5, with 11 nucleotides matching TRBD1. From germline, CDR1 is SNHLY and CDR2 FYNNEI. There are 15 residues in the CDR3. With V trimmed by 6 bases and J by 3 bases, 4 bases remained unmatched. CDR3 sequence (DNA): TGTGCCAGCAGGGACAGGGGGCGGGACAATCAGCCCCAGCATTTT. Translation gives CASRDRGRDNQPQHF. Full variable domain (missing parts from reference TRBV2 and TRBJ1-5): EPEVTQTPSHQVTQMGQEVILRCVPISNHLYFYWYRQILGQKVEFLVSFYNNEISEKSEIFDDQFSVERPDGSNFTLKIRSTKLEDSAMYFCASRDRGRDNQPQHFGDGTRLSIL.

The table lists this clone with a few counts. The rearrangement joins TRBV29-1 to TRBJ1-2; TRBD1 agrees at 9 bases. The CDR3 consists of 12 residues. Germline-derived CDR1 and CDR2 are SQVTM and ANQGSEA. The junction had 6 bases not matched to a gene; V was cut back by 7 bases and J by 6 bases. In DNA form, the CDR3 reads TGCAGCGCCGGGACAGGGAAGGATGGCTACACCTTC. Amino acid sequence: CSAGTGKDGYTF.

This chain joins TRBV27 and TRBJ2-7; D unresolved. CDR1 MNHEY and CDR2 SMNVEV come from the germline V gene (reference sequence). V gave up 3 bases and J gave up 5 bases, with 8 bases separating them. The CDR3 spans 12 residues. Here the CDR3 reads CASSFNLNEQYF. The CDR3 nucleotides read TGTGCCAGCAGTTTCAATCTGAACGAGCAGTACTTC.

The chain recombines TRBV28 with TRBJ1-1; D is undetermined. The V gene's germline CDR1 is MDHEN and CDR2 SYDVKM. This CDR3 region has 16 residues. Trimming shortened V by 5 bases and J by 1 base, and 17 bases separated the two germline ends. CDR3 nucleotides: TGTGCCAGCAGTCCCCACCCCGAAGAACAGAACACTGAAGCTTTCTTT. Protein product: CASSPHPEEQNTEAFF.

J is TRBJ1-2 and V is TRBV4-3; TRBD1 might be the D (5 bases). V dropped 0 bases and J dropped 4 bases, with 12 bases sitting between them. This CDR3 is built from 15 residues. Germline CDR1 reads LGHNA; CDR2 reads YSLEER. The CDR3 region is CASSQDSGTFYGYTF. DNA of the CDR3: TGCGCCAGCAGCCAAGACTCAGGGACCTTCTATGGCTACACCTTC.

The chain joins TRBV4-3 to TRBJ1-5; D unresolved. The V end lost 0 bases, the J end lost 9 bases, and 9 bases lay between the germline ends. CDR3 length: 13 residues. The germline CDR1 and CDR2 sequences are LGHNA and YSLEER. CDR3 residues: CASSQDVVGPQHF. The CDR3, as DNA: TGCGCCAGCAGCCAAGATGTAGTCGGGCCCCAGCATTTT.

The chain couples TRBV18 to TRBJ2-1; TRBD2 agrees at 11 bases. This CDR3 comprises 17 residues. The V gene end was trimmed by 5 bases and the J gene end by 2 bases; junction bases not matched to a gene: 8. The germline CDR1 and CDR2 sequences are KGHSH and LQKENI. This CDR3 reads CASSKTSGGAPYNEQFF. Written as DNA, the CDR3 is TGTGCCAGCTCAAAAACTAGCGGGGGCGCACCCTACAATGAGCAGTTCTTC.

This clone was detected only once. The rearrangement joins TRBV9 to TRBJ1-2; the match to TRBD1 covers 10 bases. The CDR3 sequence is 17 residues long. Germline V CDR1 and CDR2: SGDLS, YYNGEE. V trimming: 4 bases; J trimming: 4 bases; junction bases outside the gene matches: 13. CDR3 sequence: CASSRGDRGNSFYGYTF. CDR3 sequence (DNA): TGTGCCAGCAGCCGGGGGGACAGGGGAAACTCCTTCTATGGCTACACCTTC.

This rearrangement joins TRBV4-3 to TRBJ1-6, with unresolved D. Trimming stripped 2 bases from V and 7 bases from J, with 12 bases between. CDR1 and CDR2 (germline): LGHNA, YSLEER. The CDR3 has 15 amino acids. The CDR3 DNA reads TGCGCCAGCAGCCAAAGAGGGTTGAGGAATTCACCCCTCCACTTT. It specifies CASSQRGLRNSPLHF.

The chain carries TRBV27 and TRBJ1-1, with 7 bases aligning to TRBD1. The V and J ends lost 5 bases and 3 bases, in that order; junction bases with no gene match: 6. Germline V gene sequence: CDR1 MNHEY, CDR2 SMNVEV (reference sequence). The CDR3 has 14 amino acids. The CDR3 nucleotides are TGTGCCAGCAGTCCATTCCAGGGGGACACTGAAGCTTTCTTT. Encoded protein: CASSPFQGDTEAFF.

This clone has only one observation. V and J are TRBV6-5 and TRBJ2-7; D not certain. Germline assignment: CDR1 MNHEY and CDR2 SVGAGI. Trimming removed 7 bases at V and 2 bases at J, with 6 bases between. This CDR3 contains 11 residues. The DNA for the CDR3 is TGTGCCAGCAAGTCGCCCTACGAGCAGTACTTC. Protein: CASKSPYEQYF.

This clone was observed a single time. This chain links TRBV19 with TRBJ1-2, with 11 bases that match TRBD1. J lost 5 bases, V lost 6 bases, and 8 bases had no gene match. There are 15 residues in the CDR3. Germline CDR1 is LNHDA and CDR2 is SQIVND (reference sequence). The CDR3 DNA follows: TGTGCCAGTAGCGGACAGGGGGCGGGGAAGTATGGCTACACCTTC. Its translation is CASSGQGAGKYGYTF.

The J gene is TRBJ2-4, the V gene TRBV27; D gene unclear. Germline V gives CDR1 MNHEY, CDR2 SMNVEV (reference sequence). The CDR3 is made up of 16 amino acids. V lost 3 bases and J lost 3, with 15 bases in between. This chain's CDR3 is CASSFRSGQSKNIQYF. Written as DNA, the CDR3 is TGTGCCAGCAGTTTCCGCTCCGGGCAGAGCAAAAACATTCAGTACTTC.

The chain joins TRBV9 to TRBJ2-1; perhaps TRBD1 as D (5 bases). Germline V gene sequence: CDR1 SGDLS, CDR2 YYNGEE. The ends were cut back, 5 bases at V and 1 base at J, with 13 bases in the middle. CDR3 length: 15 residues. The CDR3 DNA reads TGTGCCAGCAGTATAGACCAGGGTTCCTACAATGAGCAGTTCTTC. This gives the protein CASSIDQGSYNEQFF. The variable domain in full, with the rest retrieved from reference TRBV9 and TRBJ2-1, is DSGVTQTPKHLITATGQRVTLRCSPRSGDLSVYWYQQSLDQGLQFLIQYYNGEERAKGNILERFSAQQFPDLHSELNLSSLELGDSALYFCASSIDQGSYNEQFFGPGTRLTVL.